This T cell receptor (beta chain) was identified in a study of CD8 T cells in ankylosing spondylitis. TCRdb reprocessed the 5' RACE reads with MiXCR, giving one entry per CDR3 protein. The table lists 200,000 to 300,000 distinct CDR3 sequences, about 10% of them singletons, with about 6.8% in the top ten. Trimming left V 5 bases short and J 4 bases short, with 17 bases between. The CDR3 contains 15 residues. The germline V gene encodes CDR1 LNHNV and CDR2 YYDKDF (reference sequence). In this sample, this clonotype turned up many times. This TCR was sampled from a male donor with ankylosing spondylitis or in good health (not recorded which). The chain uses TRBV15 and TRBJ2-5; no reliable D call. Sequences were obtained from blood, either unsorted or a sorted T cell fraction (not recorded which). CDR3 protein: CATSPAARYGETQYF. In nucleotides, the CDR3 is TGTGCCACCAGCCCCGCCGCGAGGTACGGAGAGACCCAGTACTTC.